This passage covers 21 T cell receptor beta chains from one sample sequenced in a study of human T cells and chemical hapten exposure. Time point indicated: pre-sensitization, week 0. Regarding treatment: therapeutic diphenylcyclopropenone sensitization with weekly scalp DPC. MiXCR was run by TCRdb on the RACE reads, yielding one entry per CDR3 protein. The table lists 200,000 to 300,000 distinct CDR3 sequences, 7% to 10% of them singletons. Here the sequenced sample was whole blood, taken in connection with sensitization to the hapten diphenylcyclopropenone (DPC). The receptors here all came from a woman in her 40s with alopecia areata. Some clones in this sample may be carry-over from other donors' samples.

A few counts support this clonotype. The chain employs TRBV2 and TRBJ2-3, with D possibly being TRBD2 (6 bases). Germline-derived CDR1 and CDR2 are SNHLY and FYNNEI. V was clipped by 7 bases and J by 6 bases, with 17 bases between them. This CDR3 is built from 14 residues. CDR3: CASKRGGIGDTQYF. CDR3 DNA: TGTGCCAGCAAAAGGGGCGGGATAGGGGATACGCAGTATTTT.

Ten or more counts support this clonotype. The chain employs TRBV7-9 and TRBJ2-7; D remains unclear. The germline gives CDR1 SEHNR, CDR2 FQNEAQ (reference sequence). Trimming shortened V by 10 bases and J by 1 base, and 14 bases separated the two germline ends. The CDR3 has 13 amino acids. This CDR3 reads CATNAGASYEQYF. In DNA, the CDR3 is TGTGCCACCAACGCTGGTGCTTCCTACGAGCAGTACTTC.

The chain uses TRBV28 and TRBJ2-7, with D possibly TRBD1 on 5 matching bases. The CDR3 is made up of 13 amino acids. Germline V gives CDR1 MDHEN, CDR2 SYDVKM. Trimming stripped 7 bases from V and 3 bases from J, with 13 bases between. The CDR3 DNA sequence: TGTGCCAGCACCCAGGGCAGTAACTACGAGCAGTACTTC. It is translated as CASTQGSNYEQYF.

The CDR3 reads CASSFGSGNSPLHF. The CDR3 DNA reads as TGTGCCAGCAGTTTTGGATCTGGGAATTCACCCCTCCACTTT. This chain links TRBV12-3 or TRBV12-4 with TRBJ1-6; D remains unclear. Trimming pared 3 bases from V and 7 bases from J, leaving 10 bases between. CDR3 length: 14 amino acids.

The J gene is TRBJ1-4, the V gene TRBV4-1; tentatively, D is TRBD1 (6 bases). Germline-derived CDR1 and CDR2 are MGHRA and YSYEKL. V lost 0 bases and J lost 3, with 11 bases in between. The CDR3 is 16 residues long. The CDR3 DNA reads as TGCGCCAGCAGCCAAGAACGGACAGTCGCTAATGAAAAACTGTTTTTT. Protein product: CASSQERTVANEKLFF.

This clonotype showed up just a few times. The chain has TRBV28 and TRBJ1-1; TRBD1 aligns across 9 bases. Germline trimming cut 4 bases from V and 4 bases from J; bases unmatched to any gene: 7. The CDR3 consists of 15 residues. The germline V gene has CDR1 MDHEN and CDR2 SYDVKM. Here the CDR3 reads CASSYRGLMSTEAFF. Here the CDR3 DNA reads TGTGCCAGCAGTTACAGGGGGCTGATGAGCACTGAAGCTTTCTTT. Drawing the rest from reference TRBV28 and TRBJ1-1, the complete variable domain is DVKVTQSSRYLVKRTGEKVFLECVQDMDHENMFWYRQDPGLGLRLIYFSYDVKMKEKGDIPEGYSVSREKKERFSLILESASTNQTSMYLCASSYRGLMSTEAFFGQGTRLTVV.

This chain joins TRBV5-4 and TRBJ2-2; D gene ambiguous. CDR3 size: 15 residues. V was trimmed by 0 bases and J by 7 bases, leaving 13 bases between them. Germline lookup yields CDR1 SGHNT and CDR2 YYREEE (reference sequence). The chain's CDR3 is CASSLALWPDGELFF. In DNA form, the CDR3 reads TGTGCCAGCAGCTTGGCCTTGTGGCCGGACGGGGAGCTGTTTTTT.

The CDR3, as DNA: TGTGCCAGCAGAGCTATGAGCTCTGGAAACACCATATATTTT. It is translated as CASRAMSSGNTIYF. The chain employs TRBV7-9 and TRBJ1-3; the D is unclear. The CDR3 contains 14 residues. From germline, CDR1 is SEHNR and CDR2 FQNEAQ (reference sequence). Trimming removed 6 bases from V and 0 bases from J, with 9 bases in between.

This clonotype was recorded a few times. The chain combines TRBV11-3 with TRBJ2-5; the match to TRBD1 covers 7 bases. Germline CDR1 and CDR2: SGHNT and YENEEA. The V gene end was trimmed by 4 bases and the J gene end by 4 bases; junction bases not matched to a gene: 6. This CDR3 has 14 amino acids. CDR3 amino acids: CASSSHRGSETQYF. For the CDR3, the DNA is TGTGCCAGCAGCTCCCACAGGGGATCAGAGACCCAGTACTTC.

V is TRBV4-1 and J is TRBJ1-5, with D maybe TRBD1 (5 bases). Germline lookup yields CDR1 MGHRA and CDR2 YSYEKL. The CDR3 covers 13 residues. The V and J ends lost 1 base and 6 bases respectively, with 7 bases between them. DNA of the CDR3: TGCGCCAGCAGCCAAGGGGGGAGTCAGCCCCAGCATTTT. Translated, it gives CASSQGGSQPQHF.

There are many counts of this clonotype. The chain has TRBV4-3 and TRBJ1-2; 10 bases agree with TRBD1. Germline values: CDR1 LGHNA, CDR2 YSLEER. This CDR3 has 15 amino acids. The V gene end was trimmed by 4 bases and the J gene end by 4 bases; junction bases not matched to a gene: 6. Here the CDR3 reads CASSPGQGRTYGYTF. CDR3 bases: TGCGCCAGCAGCCCGGGACAGGGGAGGACCTATGGCTACACCTTC.

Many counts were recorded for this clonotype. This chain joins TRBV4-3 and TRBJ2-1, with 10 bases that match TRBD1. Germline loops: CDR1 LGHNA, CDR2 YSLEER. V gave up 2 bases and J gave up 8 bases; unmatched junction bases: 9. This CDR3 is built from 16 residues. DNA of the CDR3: TGCGCCAGCAGCCAAACCCCGGGACAGGGGACCGATGAGCAGTTCTTC. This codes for CASSQTPGQGTDEQFF.

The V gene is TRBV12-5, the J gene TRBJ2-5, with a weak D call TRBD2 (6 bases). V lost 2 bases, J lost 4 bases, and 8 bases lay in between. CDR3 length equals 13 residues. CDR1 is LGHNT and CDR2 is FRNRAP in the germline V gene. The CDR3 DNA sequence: TGTGCTAGTGGTTTGTCCGGGGGAGAGACCCAGTACTTC. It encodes CASGLSGGETQYF.

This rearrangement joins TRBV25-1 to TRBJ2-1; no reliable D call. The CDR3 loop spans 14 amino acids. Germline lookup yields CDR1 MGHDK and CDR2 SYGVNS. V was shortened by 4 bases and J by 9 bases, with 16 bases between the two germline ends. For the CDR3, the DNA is TGTGCCAGCAGTGCCAACCCGTGGCTAGGTGAGCAGTTCTTC. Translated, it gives CASSANPWLGEQFF.

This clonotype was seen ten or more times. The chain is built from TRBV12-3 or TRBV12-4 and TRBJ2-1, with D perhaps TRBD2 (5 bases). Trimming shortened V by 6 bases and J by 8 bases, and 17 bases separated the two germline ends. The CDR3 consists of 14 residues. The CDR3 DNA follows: TGTGCCAGCAGCCCACTAGTTCCATGGGATGAGCAGTTCTTC. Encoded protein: CASSPLVPWDEQFF.

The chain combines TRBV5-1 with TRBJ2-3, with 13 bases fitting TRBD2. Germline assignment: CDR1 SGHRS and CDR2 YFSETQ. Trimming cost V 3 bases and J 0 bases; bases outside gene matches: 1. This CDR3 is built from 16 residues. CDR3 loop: CASSWGLAGSTDTQYF. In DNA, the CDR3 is TGCGCCAGCAGCTGGGGACTAGCGGGAAGCACAGATACGCAGTATTTT.

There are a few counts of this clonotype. The CDR3 sequence: CASSLIASGRTDTQYF. Written as DNA, the CDR3 is TGTGCCAGCAGTTTAATCGCTAGCGGGAGAACAGATACGCAGTATTTT. The chain is built from TRBV12-3 or TRBV12-4 and TRBJ2-3, with TRBD2 matching 10 bases. This CDR3 has 16 amino acids. Germline trimming cut 2 bases from V and 3 bases from J; bases unmatched to any gene: 5.

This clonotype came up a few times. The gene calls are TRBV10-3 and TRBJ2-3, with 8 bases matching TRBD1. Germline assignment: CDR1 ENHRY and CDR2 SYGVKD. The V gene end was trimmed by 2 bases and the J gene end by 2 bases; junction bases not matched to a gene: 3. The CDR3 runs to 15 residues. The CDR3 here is CAISEGTGNTDTQYF. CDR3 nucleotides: TGTGCCATCAGTGAGGGGACAGGTAACACAGATACGCAGTATTTT.

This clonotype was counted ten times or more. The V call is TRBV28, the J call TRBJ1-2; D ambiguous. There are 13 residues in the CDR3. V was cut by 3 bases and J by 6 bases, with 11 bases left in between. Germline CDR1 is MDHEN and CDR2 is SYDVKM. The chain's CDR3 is CASSFRGFHGYTF. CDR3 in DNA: TGTGCCAGCAGTTTCAGAGGGTTTCATGGCTACACCTTC.

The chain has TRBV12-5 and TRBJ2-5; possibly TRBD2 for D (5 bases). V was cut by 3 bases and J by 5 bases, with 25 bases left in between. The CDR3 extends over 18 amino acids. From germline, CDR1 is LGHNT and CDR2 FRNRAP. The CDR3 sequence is CASGFPSNRGDVVETQYF. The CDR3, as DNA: TGTGCTAGTGGTTTCCCCTCGAACCGGGGAGACGTAGTGGAGACCCAGTACTTC.

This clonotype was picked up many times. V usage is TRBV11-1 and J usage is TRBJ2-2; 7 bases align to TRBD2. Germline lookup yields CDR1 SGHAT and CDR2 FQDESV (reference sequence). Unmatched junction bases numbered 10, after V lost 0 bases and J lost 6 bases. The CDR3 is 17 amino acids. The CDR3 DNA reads TGTGCCAGCAGCTTAGCGCTGCCCTCACGGGGGGCCGGGGAGCTGTTTTTT. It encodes CASSLALPSRGAGELFF.